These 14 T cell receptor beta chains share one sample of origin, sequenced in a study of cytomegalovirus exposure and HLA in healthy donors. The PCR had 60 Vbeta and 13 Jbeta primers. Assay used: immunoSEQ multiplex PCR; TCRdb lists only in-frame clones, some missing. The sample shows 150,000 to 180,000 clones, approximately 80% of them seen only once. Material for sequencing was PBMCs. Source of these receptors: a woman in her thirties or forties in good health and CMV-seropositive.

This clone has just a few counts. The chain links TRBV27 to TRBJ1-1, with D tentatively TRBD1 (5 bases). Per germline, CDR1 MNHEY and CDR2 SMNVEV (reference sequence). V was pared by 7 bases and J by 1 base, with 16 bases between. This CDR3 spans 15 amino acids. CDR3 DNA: TGTGCCAGCACCTTCACTGCGGGACGGAACACTGAAGCTTTCTTT. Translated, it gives CASTFTAGRNTEAFF.

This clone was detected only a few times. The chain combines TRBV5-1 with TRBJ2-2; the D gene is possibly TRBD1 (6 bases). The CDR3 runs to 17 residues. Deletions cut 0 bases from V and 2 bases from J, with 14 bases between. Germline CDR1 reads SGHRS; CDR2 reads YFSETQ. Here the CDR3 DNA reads TGCGCCAGCAGCTTGGCGTTAACGGGGACAAACACCGGGGAGCTGTTTTTT. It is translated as CASSLALTGTNTGELFF.

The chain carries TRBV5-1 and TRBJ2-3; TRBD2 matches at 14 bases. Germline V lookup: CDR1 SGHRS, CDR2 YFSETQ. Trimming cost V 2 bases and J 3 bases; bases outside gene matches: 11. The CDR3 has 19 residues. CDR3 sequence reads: CASSFHSGTSGRGTDTQYF. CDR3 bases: TGCGCCAGCAGCTTCCACTCCGGGACTAGCGGGAGAGGTACAGATACGCAGTATTTT.

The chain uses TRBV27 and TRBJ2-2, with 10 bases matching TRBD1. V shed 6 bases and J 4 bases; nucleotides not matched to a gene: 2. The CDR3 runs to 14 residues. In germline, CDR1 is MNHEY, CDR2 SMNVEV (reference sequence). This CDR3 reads CASSRTGGTGELFF. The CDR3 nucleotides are TGTGCCAGCAGCCGGACAGGGGGCACCGGGGAGCTGTTTTTT.

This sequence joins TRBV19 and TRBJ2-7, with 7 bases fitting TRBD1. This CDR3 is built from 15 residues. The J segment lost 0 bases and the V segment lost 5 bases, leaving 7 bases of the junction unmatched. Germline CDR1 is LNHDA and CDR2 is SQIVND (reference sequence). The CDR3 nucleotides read TGTGCCAGTAGTGCGGACAGGTTGCTCTCCTACGAGCAGTACTTC. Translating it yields CASSADRLLSYEQYF.

CDR3 DNA sequence: TGTGCCAGCAGCCAGATTCTGCCCCTGAGCAATGAGCAGTTCTTC. As protein: CASSQILPLSNEQFF. The chain employs TRBV14 and TRBJ2-1; D gene uncertain. Germline loops: CDR1 SGHDN, CDR2 FVKESK. Trimming pared 3 bases from V and 6 bases from J, leaving 15 bases between. This CDR3 has 15 residues.

In nucleotides, the CDR3 is TGTGCCAGCAGTACACTAGCGACCAATGAGCAGTTCTTC. This gives the protein CASSTLATNEQFF. This chain uses TRBV6-5 with TRBJ2-1, with 7 bases that match TRBD2. The CDR3 consists of 13 residues. The junction had 4 bases not matched to a gene; V was cut back by 5 bases and J by 6 bases. Germline lookup yields CDR1 MNHEY and CDR2 SVGAGI.

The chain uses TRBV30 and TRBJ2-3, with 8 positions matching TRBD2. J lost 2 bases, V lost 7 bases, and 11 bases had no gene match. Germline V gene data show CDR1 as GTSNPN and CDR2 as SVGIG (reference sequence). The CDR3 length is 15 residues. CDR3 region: CASSGTSGTTDTQYF. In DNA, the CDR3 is TGTGCCTCCTCCGGGACTAGTGGGACCACAGATACGCAGTATTTT. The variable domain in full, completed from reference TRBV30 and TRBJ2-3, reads SQTIHQWPATLVQPVGSPLSLECTVEGTSNPNLYWYRQAAGRGLQLLFYSVGIGQISSEVPQNLSASRPQDRQFILSSKKLLLSDSGFYLCASSGTSGTTDTQYFGPGTRLTVL.

The DNA for the CDR3 is TGTGCCAGCAGCTTAGAACCGGGACAGGGGGATGGCTACACCTTC. Protein sequence: CASSLEPGQGDGYTF. The V gene is TRBV7-8, the J gene TRBJ1-2; 11 nucleotides agree with TRBD1. Germline CDR1 and CDR2: SGHVS and FQNEAQ. There are 15 residues in the CDR3. V dropped 1 base and J dropped 6; count of bases not matched to a gene: 4.

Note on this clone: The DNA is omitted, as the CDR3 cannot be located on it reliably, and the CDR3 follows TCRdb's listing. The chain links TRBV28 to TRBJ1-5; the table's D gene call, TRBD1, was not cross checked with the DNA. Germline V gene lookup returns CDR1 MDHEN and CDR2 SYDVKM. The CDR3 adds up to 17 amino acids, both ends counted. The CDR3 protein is CASSTSVPGVSNQPQHF.

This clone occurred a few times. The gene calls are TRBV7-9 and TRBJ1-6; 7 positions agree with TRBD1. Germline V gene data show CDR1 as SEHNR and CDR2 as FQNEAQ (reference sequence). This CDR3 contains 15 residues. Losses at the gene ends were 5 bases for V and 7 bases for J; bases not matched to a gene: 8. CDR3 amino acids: CASSPSTGKNSPLHF. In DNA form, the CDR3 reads TGTGCCAGCAGCCCGTCGACAGGGAAGAATTCACCCCTCCACTTT.

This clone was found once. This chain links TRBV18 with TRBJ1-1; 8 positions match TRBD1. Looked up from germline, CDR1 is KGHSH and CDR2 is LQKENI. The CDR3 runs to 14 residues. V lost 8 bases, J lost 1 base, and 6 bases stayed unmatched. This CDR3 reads CASILDRANTEAFF. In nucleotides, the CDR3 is TGTGCCAGCATCTTGGACAGGGCGAACACTGAAGCTTTCTTT.

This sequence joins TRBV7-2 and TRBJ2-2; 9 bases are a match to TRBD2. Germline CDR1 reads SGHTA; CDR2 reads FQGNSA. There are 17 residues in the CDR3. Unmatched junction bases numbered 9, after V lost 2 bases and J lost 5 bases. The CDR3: CASSLSGLAGSTGELFF. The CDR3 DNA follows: TGTGCCAGCAGCTTATCGGGGCTAGCGGGATCAACCGGGGAGCTGTTTTTT.

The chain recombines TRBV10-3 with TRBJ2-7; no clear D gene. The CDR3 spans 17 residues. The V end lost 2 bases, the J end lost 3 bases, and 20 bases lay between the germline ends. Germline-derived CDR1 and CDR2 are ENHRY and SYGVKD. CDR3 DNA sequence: TGTGCCATCAGTGAGGATACTCTGAGACACCCCGACTACGAGCAGTACTTC. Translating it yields CAISEDTLRHPDYEQYF.